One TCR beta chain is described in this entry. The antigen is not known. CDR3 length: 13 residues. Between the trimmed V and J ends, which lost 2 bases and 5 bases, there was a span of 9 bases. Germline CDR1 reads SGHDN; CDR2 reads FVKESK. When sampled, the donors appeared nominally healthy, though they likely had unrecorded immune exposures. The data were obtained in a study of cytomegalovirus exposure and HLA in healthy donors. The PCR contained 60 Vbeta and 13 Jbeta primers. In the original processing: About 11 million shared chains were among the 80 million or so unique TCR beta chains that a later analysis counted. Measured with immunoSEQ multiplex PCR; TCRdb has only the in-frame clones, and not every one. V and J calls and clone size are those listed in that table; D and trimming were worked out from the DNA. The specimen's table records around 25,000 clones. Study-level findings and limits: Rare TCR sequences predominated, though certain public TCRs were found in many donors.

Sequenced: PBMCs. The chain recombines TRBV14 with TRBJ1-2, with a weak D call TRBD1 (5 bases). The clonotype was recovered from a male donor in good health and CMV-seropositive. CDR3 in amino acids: CASSQQGYYGYTF. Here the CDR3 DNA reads TGTGCCAGCAGCCAACAGGGATATTATGGCTACACCTTC. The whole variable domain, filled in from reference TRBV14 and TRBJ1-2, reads EAGVTQFPSHSVIEKGQTVTLRCDPISGHDNLYWYRRVMGKEIKFLLHFVKESKQDESGMPNNRFLAERTGGTYSTLKVQPAELEDSGVYFCASSQQGYYGYTFGSGTRLTVV.